This T cell receptor beta chain was sequenced during a study of blood T cell repertoires in COVID-19. Looking at the study overall: COVID-19 samples collected from the United States, Italy and Spain covered acute and convalescent phases.

Method: immunoSEQ multiplex PCR; TCRdb's copy keeps in-frame clones and lacks some. The sample lists roughly 150,000 clones; about 83% were seen once. This CDR3 is built from 16 residues. The ends were cut back, 4 bases at V and 3 bases at J, with 15 bases in the middle. Germline CDR1 reads KGHDR; CDR2 reads SFDVKD. Sequences were obtained from peripheral blood. This receptor was obtained from a woman older than 75 with acute or convalescent COVID-19. V and J are TRBV24-1 and TRBJ2-1; D is perhaps TRBD2 (5 bases). CDR3 in amino acids: CATSDSRGQIYNEQFF. The CDR3 coding sequence is TGTGCCACCAGTGACAGTAGAGGGCAGATCTACAATGAGCAGTTCTTC.